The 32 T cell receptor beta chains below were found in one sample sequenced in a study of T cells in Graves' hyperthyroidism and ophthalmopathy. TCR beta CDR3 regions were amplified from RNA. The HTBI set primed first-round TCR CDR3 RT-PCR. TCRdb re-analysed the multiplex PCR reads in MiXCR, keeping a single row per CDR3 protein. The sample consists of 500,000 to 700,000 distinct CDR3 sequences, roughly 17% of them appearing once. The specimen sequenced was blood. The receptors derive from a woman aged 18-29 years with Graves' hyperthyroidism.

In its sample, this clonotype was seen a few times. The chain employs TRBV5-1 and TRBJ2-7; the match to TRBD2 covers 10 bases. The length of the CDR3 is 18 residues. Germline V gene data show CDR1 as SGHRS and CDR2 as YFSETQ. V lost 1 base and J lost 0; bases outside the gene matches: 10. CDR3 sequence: CASSLIALAGAFSYEQYF. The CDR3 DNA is TGCGCCAGCAGCTTGATAGCGCTAGCGGGGGCTTTCTCCTACGAGCAGTACTTC.

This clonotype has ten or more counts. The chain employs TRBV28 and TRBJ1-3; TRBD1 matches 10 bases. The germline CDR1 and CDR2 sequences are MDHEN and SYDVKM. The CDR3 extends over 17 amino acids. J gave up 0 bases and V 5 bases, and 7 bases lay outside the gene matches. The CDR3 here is CASSQTGGQRSGNTIYF. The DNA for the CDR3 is TGTGCCAGCAGTCAGACAGGGGGCCAACGCTCTGGAAACACCATATATTTT.

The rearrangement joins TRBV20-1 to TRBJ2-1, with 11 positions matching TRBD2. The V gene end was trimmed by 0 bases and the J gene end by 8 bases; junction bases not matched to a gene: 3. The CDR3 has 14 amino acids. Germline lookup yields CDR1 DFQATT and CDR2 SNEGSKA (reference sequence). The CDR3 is CSARDSGRVDEQFF. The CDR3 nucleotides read TGCAGTGCTAGAGATAGCGGGAGGGTCGATGAGCAGTTCTTC.

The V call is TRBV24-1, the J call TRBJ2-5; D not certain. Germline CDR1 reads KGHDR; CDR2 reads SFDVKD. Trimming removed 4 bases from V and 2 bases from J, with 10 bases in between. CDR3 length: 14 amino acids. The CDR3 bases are TGTGCCACCAGTGAGAGGACGCGGCAAGAGACCCAGTACTTC. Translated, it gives CATSERTRQETQYF.

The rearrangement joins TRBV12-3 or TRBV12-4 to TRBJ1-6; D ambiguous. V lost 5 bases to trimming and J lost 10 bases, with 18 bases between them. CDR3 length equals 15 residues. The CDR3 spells CASSVAGVRRSPLHF. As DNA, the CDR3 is TGTGCCAGCAGTGTGGCGGGAGTGCGCCGCTCACCCCTCCACTTT.

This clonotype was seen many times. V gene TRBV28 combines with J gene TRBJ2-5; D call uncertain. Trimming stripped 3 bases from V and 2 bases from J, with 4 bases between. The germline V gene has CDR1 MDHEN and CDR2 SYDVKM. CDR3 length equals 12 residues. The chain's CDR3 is CASSFIQETQYF. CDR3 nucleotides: TGTGCCAGCAGTTTTATTCAAGAGACCCAGTACTTC.

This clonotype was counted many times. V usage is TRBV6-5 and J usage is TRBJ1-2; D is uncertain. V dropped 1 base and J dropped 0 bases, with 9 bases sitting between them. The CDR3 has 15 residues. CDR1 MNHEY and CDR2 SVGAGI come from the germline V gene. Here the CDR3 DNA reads TGTGCCAGCAGTTACTTCGGCAGCCCTAACTATGGCTACACCTTC. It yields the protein CASSYFGSPNYGYTF.

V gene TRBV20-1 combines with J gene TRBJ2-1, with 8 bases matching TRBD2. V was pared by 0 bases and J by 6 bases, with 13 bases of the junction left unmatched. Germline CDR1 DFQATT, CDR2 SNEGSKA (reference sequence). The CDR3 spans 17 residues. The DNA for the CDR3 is TGCAGTGCTAGAGATCCGGGGGGGGGGAGGTCAGGCAATGAGCAGTTCTTC. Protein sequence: CSARDPGGGRSGNEQFF.

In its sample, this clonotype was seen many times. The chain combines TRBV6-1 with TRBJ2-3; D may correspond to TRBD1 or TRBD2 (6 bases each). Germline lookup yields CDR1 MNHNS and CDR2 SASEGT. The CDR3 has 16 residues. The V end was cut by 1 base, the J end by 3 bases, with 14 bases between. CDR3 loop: CASSEVPGAYTDTQYF. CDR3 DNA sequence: TGTGCCAGCAGTGAAGTCCCGGGGGCGTATACAGATACGCAGTATTTT.

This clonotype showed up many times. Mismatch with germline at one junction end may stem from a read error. CDR3 DNA sequence: TGTGCCAGCAGCTTAGGGGGCACTCCCCACTCCAACAATGAGCAGTTCTTC. Protein: CASSLGGTPHSNNEQFF. The chain links TRBV7-9 to TRBJ2-1; maybe TRBD1 (5 bases). Germline assignment: CDR1 SEHNR and CDR2 FQNEAQ (reference sequence). The CDR3 has 17 amino acids.

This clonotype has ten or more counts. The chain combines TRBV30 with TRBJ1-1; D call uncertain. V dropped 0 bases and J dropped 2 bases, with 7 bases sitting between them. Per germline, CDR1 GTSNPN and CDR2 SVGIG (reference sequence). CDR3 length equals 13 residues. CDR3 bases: TGTGCCTGGAGTGTTTCAGTTAACACTGAAGCTTTCTTT. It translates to CAWSVSVNTEAFF.

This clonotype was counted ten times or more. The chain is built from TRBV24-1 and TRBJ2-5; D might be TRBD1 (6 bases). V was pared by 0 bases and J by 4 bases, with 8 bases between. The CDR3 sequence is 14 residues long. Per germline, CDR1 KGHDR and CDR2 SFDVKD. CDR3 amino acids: CATSDLGRGETQYF. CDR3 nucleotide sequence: TGTGCCACCAGTGATTTGGGCAGGGGAGAGACCCAGTACTTC.

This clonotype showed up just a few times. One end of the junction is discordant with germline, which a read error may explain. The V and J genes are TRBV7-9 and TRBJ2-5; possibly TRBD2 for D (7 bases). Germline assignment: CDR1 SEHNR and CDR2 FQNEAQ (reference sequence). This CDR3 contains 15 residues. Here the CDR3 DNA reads TGTGTCAGCAGTTCCGAGGCGGGGGCGCGGGAGACCCAGTACTTC. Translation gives CVSSSEAGARETQYF.

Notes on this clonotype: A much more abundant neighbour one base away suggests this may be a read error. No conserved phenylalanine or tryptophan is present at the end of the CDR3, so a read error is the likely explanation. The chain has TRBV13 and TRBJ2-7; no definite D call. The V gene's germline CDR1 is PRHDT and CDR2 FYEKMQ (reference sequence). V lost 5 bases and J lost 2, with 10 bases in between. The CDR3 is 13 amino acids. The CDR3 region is CASSPPETYEQYL. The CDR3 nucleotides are TGTGCCAGCAGCCCCCCAGAGACCTACGAGCAGTACCTC.

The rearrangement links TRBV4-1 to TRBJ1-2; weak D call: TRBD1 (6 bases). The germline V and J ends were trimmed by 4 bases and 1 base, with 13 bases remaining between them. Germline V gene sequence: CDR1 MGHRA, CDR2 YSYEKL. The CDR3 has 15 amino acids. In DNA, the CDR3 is TGCGCCAGCAGCCCTGAGGGGGGAGGTAACTATGGCTACACCTTC. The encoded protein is CASSPEGGGNYGYTF.

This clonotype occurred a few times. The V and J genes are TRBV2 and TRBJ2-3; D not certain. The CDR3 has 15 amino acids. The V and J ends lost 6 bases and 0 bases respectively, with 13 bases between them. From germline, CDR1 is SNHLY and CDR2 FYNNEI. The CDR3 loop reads CASSLQPPSTDTQYF. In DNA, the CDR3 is TGTGCCAGCAGCCTACAGCCACCTAGCACAGATACGCAGTATTTT.

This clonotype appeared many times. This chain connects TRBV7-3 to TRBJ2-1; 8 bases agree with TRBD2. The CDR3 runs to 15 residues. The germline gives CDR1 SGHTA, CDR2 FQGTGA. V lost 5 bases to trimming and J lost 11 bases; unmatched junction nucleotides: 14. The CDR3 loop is CASSPSSHGGGKQFF. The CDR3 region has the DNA TGTGCCAGCAGCCCCTCAAGCCACGGGGGGGGGAAGCAGTTCTTC.

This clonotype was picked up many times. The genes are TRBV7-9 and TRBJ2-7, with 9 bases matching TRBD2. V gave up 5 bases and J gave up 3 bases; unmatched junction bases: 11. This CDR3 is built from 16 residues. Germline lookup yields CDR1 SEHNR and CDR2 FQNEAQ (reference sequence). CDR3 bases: TGTGCCAGCAGCACCCACCTTAGCGGGAGAGGCTACGAGCAGTACTTC. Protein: CASSTHLSGRGYEQYF. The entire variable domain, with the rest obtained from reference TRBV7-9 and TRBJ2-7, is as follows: DTGVSQNPRHKITKRGQNVTFRCDPISEHNRLYWYRQTLGQGPEFLTYFQNEAQLEKSRLLSDRFSAERPKGSFSTLEIQRTEQGDSAMYLCASSTHLSGRGYEQYFGPGTRLTVT.

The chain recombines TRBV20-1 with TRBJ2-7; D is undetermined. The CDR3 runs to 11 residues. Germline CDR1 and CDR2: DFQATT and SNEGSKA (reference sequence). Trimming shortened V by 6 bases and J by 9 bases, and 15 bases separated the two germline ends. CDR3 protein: CSAKEALGQYF. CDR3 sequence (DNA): TGCAGTGCGAAAGAGGCCTTGGGGCAGTACTTC.

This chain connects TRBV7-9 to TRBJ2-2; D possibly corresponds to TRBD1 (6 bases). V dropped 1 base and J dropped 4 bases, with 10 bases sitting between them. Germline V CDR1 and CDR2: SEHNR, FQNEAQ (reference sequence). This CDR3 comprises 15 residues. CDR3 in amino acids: CASSLGTALTGELFF. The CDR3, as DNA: TGTGCCAGCAGCTTAGGGACAGCGCTCACCGGGGAGCTGTTTTTT. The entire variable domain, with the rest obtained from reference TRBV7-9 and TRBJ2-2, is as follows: DTGVSQNPRHKITKRGQNVTFRCDPISEHNRLYWYRQTLGQGPEFLTYFQNEAQLEKSRLLSDRFSAERPKGSFSTLEIQRTEQGDSAMYLCASSLGTALTGELFFGEGSRLTVL.

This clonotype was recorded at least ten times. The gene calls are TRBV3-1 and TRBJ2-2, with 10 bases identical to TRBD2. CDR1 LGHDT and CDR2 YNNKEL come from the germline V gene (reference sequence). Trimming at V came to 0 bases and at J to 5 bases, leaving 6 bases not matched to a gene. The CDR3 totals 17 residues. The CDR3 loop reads CASSQEFSGRFTGELFF. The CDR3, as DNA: TGTGCCAGCAGCCAAGAGTTTAGCGGGAGGTTTACCGGGGAGCTGTTTTTT.

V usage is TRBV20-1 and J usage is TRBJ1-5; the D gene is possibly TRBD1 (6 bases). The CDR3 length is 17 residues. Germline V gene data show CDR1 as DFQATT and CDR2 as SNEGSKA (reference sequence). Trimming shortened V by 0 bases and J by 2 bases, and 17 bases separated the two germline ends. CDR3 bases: TGCAGTGCTAGAGATTTTCAGGGGCTGGGACGCAATCAGCCCCAGCATTTT. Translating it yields CSARDFQGLGRNQPQHF.

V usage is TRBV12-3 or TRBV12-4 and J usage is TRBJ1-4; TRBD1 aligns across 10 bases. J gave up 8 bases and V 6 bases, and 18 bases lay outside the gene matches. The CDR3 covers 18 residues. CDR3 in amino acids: CASRPNYGATGGNEKLFF. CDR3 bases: TGTGCCAGCAGGCCTAATTACGGCGCGACAGGGGGCAACGAAAAACTGTTTTTT.

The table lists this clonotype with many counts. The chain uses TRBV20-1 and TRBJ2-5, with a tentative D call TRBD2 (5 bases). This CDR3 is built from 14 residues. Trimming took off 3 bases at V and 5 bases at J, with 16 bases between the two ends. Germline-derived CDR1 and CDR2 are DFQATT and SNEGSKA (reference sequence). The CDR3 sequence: CSARRASGGETQYF. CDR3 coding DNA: TGCAGTGCTAGGCGGGCCTCGGGCGGGGAGACCCAGTACTTC.

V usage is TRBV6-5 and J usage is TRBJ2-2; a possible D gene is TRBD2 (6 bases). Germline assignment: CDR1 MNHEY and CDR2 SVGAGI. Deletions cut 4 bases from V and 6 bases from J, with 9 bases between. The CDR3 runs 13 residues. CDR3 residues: CASSWGLAGELFF. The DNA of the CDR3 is TGTGCCAGCAGTTGGGGACTGGCCGGGGAGCTGTTTTTT.

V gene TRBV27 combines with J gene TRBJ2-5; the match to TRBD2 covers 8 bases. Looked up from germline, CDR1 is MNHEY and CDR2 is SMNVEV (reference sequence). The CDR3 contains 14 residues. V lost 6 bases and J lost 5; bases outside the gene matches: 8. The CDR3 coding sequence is TGTGCCAGCAGCCAGGCGGGACTAGACGAGACCCAGTACTTC. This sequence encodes CASSQAGLDETQYF.

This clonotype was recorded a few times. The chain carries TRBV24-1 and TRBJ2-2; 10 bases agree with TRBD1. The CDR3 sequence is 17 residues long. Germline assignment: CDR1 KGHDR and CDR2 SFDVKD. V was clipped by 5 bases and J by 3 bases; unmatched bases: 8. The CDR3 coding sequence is TGTGCCACCAGTGCCCCTGACAGGGGGCCCCACACCGGGGAGCTGTTTTTT. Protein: CATSAPDRGPHTGELFF.

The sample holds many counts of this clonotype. CDR3 in amino acids: CASSYFPYEQYF. For the CDR3, the DNA is TGTGCCAGCAGTTACTTCCCCTACGAGCAGTACTTC. The J gene is TRBJ2-7, the V gene TRBV6-2 or TRBV6-3; D not certain. Germline V lookup: CDR1 MNHEY, CDR2 SVGEGT. Trimming took 1 base from V and 2 from J, leaving 3 bases between them. This CDR3 is built from 12 residues.

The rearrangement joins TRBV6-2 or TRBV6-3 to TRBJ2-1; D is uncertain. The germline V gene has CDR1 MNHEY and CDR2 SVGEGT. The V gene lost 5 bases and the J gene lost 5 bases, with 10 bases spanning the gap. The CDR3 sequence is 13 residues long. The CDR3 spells CASSPFWNNEQFF. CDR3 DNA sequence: TGTGCCAGCAGTCCCTTTTGGAACAATGAGCAGTTCTTC.

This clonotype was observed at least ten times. The CDR3 protein is CASSYTSGRWSTDTQYF. The CDR3 DNA follows: TGTGCCAGCAGTTACACCTCGGGACGGTGGAGCACAGATACGCAGTATTTT. This rearrangement joins TRBV6-2 or TRBV6-3 to TRBJ2-3, with D tentatively TRBD1 or TRBD2 (5 bases each). The CDR3 length is 17 residues. Deletions cut 2 bases from V and 0 bases from J, with 15 bases between. CDR1 and CDR2 (germline): MNHEY, SVGEGT.

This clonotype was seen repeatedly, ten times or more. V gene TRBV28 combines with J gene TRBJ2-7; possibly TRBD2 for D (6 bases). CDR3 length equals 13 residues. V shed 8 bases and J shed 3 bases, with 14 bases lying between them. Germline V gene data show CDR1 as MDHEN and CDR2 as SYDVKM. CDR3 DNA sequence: TGTGCCAGCTCGGAGGGCAGGAACTACGAGCAGTACTTC. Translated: CASSEGRNYEQYF. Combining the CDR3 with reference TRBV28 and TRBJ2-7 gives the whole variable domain DVKVTQSSRYLVKRTGEKVFLECVQDMDHENMFWYRQDPGLGLRLIYFSYDVKMKEKGDIPEGYSVSREKKERFSLILESASTNQTSMYLCASSEGRNYEQYFGPGTRLTVT.

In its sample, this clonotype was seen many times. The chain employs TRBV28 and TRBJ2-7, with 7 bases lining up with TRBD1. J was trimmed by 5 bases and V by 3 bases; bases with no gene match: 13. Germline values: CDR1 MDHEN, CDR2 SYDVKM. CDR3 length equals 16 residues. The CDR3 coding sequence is TGTGCCAGCAGTTTCCTCAGGGTGAGGGGGCCCCACGAGCAGTACTTC. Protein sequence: CASSFLRVRGPHEQYF.